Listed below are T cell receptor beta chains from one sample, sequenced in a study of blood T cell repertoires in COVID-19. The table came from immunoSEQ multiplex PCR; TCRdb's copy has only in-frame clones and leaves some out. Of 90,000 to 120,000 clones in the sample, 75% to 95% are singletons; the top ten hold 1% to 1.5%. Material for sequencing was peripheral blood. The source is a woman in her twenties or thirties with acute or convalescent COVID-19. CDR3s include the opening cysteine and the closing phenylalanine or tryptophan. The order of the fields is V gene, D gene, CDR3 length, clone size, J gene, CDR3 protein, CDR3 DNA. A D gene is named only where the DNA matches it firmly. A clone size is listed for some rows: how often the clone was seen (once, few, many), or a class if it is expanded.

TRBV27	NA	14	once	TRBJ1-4	CASSLNRRNEKLFF	TGTGCCAGCAGTTTGAACAGAAGAAATGAAAAACTGTTTTTT
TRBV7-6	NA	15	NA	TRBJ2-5	CASSLGGGAPETQYF	TGTGCCAGCAGCTTAGGGGGCGGGGCCCCGGAGACCCAGTACTTC
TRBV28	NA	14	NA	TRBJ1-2	CASAMDGGRRGYTF	TGTGCCAGCGCCATGGATGGGGGCCGTCGGGGCTACACCTTC
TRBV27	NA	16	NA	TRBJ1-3	CASSPRTEGYGNTIYF	TGTGCCAGCAGTCCCCGGACAGAGGGATATGGAAACACCATATATTTT
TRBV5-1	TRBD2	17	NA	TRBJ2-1	CASSWMGTSGDYNEQFF	TGCGCCAGCAGCTGGATGGGGACTAGCGGGGACTACAATGAGCAGTTCTTC
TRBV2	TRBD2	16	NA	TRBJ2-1	CASSPRLAGEVNEQFF	TGTGCCAGCAGTCCCCGACTAGCGGGAGAGGTGAATGAGCAGTTCTTC
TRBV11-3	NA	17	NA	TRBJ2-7	CASSLPPQAPNPREQYF	TGTGCCAGCAGCTTACCCCCCCAGGCCCCAAACCCGCGCGAGCAGTACTTC
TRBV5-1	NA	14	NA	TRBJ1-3	CASSLAGYGNTIYF	TGCGCCAGCAGCTTGGCAGGGTACGGAAACACCATATATTTT
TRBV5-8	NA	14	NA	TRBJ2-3	CASSRLQGTDTQYF	TGTGCCAGCAGTCGCCTACAGGGTACAGATACGCAGTATTTT
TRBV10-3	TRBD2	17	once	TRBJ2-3	CAISEGLAGGYTDTQYF	TGTGCCATCAGTGAGGGACTAGCGGGGGGATACACAGATACGCAGTATTTT
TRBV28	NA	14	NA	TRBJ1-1	CASNSRGGRTEAFF	TGTGCCAGCAACTCGAGGGGCGGGAGAACTGAAGCTTTCTTT
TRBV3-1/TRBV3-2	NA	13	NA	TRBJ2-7	CASSPRSGYEQYF	TGTGCCAGCAGCCCTAGAAGCGGCTACGAGCAGTACTTC
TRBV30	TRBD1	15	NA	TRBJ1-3	CAWRTTGAGGNTIYF	TGTGCCTGGAGGACCACAGGGGCAGGTGGAAACACCATATATTTT
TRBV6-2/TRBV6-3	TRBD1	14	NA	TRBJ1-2	CASSRQGRNYGYTF	TGTGCCAGCAGTCGACAGGGGCGCAACTATGGCTACACCTTC
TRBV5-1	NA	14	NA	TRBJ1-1	CASSVAGGATEAFF	TGCGCCAGCAGCGTCGCCGGGGGAGCAACTGAAGCTTTCTTT
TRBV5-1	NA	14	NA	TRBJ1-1	CASSFGEGDTEAFF	TGCGCCAGCAGCTTTGGCGAAGGGGACACTGAAGCTTTCTTT
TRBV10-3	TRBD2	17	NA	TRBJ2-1	CAISDGTSGRTYNEQFF	TGTGCCATCAGTGACGGGACTAGCGGGCGGACTTACAATGAGCAGTTCTTC
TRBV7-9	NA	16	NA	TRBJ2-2	CASSLVGTSVLGELFF	TGTGCCAGCAGCTTAGTCGGGACATCCGTCTTGGGGGAGCTGTTTTTT
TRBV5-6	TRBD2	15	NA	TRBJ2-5	CASSRGTSEGETQYF	TGTGCCAGCAGCCGAGGGACTAGCGAGGGAGAGACCCAGTACTTC
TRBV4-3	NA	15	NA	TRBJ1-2	CASSQEDRDFYGYTF	TGCGCCAGCAGCCAAGAGGATAGGGACTTCTATGGCTACACCTTC
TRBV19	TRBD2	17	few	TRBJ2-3	CASNTPTSGGATDTQYF	TGTGCCAGTAACACTCCGACTAGCGGGGGGGCCACAGATACGCAGTATTTT
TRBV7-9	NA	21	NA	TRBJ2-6	CASINYPTGQHVPSGANVLTF	TGTGCCAGCATCAATTACCCAACAGGACAGCACGTCCCCTCTGGGGCCAACGTCCTGACTTTC